The clone carrying this TCR beta chain was recorded many times. The record originates from a study of regulatory T cells in long-lasting Graves disease. iRepertoire HTBI primers and Arm-PCR of CDR3 regions built TCR beta libraries. Each CDR3 protein is one row after TCRdb ran MiXCR on the multiplex PCR reads. The sample holds around 400,000 distinct CDR3 sequences, roughly 15% seen once. Time point described: newly diagnosed GD, antithyroid drugs for less than 3 months. There was RNA extracted from PBMCs, and the TCR library was made from it. Per the germline V gene, CDR1 is DFQATT and CDR2 is SNEGSKA (reference sequence). This CDR3 has 13 amino acids. The V and J ends lost 7 bases and 7 bases respectively, with 14 bases between them. These same records also appear under a second study, on T cells in Graves' hyperthyroidism and ophthalmopathy. From that paper: Diagnostic assessment was based on clinical symptoms, serum thyroxine and TRAb, thyroid ultrasound and orbital computed tomography. Model output signaled ophthalmopathy a median around 5.9 months ahead of onset.

Sequencing used peripheral blood mononuclear cells (PBMCs), obtained at new diagnosis, from a patient treated with antithyroid drugs. J is TRBJ1-6 and V is TRBV20-1; tentatively, D is TRBD1 (5 bases). The receptor comes from a woman aged 40 to 49 with Graves disease. The CDR3 here is CSVGQGLNSPLHF. The DNA of the CDR3 is TGCAGTGTGGGGCAAGGGCTAAATTCACCCCTCCACTTT.